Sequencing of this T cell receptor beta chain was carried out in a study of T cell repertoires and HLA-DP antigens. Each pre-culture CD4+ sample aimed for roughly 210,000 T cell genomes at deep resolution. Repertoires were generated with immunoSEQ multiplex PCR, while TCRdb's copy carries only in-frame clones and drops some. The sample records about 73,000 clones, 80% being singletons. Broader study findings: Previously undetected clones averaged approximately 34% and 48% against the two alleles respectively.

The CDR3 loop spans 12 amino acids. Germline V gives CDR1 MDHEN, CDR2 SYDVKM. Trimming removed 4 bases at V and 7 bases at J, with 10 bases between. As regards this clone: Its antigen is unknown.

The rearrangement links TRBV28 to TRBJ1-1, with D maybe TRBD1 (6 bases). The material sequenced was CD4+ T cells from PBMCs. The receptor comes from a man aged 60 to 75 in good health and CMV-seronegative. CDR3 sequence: CASSSGGLEAFF. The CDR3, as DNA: TGTGCCAGCAGTTCGGGGGGCCTTGAAGCTTTCTTT.